One T cell receptor beta chain is described in this entry. What it recognizes is unknown. Each cDNA held unique molecular identifiers, and template switching gave it a universal primer site. One entry per CDR3 protein results from TCRdb running MiXCR on the 5' RACE reads. The profile covers about 530,000 distinct CDR3 sequences, with around 24% appearing a single time and 0.48% taken by the ten largest. Per germline, CDR1 SEHNR and CDR2 FQNEAQ (reference sequence). Trimming left V 6 bases short and J 8 bases short, with 16 bases between. CDR3 length: 14 amino acids. Donors were all healthy Caucasians. The data originate from a study of identical twins. Study-level points and caveats: Insertions ran lower in abundant cord blood beta clonotypes, though not in memory repertoires.

The data also belong to a second study, concerning yellow fever vaccine responses in identical twins.

The sample was CD4+ T cells sorted from blood. The rearrangement links TRBV7-9 to TRBJ1-4; possible D gene TRBD1, 5 bases. The receptor was derived from a woman aged 18-29 years in good health. The CDR3 DNA is TGTGCCAGCAGTCTCAAGGGGAAGGGCGAAAAACTGTTTTTT. Translated: CASSLKGKGEKLFF.